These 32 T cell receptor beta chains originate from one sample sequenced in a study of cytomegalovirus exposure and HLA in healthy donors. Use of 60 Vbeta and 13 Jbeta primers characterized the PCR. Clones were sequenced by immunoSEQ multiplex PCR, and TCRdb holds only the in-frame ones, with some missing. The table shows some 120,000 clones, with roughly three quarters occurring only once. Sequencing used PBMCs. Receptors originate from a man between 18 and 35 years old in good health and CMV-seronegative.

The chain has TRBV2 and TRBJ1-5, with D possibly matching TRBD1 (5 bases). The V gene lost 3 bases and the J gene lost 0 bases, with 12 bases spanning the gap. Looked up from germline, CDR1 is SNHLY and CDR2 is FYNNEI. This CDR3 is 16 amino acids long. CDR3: CASSDEAGNSNQPQHF. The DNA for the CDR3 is TGTGCCAGCAGTGACGAGGCAGGGAATAGCAATCAGCCCCAGCATTTT.

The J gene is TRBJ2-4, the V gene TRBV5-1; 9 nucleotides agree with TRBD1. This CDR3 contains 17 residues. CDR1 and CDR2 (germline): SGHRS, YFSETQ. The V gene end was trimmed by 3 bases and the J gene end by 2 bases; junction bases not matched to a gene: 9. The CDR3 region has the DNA TGCGCCAGCAGCTGGTCCCCGGGGACAGGGACCAAAAACATTCAGTACTTC. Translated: CASSWSPGTGTKNIQYF.

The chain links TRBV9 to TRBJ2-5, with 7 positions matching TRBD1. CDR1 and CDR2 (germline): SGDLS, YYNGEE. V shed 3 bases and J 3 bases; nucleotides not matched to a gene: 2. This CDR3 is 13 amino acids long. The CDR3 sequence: CASSGQGEETQYF. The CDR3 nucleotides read TGTGCCAGCAGCGGACAGGGAGAAGAGACCCAGTACTTC.

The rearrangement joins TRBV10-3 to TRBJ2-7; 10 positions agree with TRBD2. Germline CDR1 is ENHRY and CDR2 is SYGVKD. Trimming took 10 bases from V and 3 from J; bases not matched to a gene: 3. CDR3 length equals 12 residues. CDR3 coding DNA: TGTGCCACCGGACTAGCGGACTACGAGCAGTACTTC. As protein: CATGLADYEQYF.

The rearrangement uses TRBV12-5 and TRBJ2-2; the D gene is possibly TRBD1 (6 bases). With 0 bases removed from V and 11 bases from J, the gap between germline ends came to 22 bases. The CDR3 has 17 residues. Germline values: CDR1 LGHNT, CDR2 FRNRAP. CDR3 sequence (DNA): TGTGCTAGTGGTTTGGTACTAGAAGCCGGGACACCTGGAGAGCTGTTTTTT. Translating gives CASGLVLEAGTPGELFF.

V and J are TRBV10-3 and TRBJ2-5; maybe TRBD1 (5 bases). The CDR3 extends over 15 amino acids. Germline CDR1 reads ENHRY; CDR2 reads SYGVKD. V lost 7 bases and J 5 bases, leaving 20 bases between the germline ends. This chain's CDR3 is CAINRDSDRRETQYF. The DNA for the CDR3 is TGTGCCATCAACCGAGACAGCGACCGACGGGAGACCCAGTACTTC.

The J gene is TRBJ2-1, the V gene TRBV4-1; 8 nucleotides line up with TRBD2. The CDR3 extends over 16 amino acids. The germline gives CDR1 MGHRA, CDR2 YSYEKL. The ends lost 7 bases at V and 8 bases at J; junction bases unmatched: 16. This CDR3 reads CASTPRGGLAIDEQFF. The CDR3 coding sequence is TGCGCCAGCACGCCAAGGGGCGGACTAGCTATCGATGAGCAGTTCTTC.

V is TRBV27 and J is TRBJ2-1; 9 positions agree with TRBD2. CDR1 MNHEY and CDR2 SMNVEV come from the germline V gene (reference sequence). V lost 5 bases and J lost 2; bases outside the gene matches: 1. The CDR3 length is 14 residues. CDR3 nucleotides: TGTGCCAGCAGTGCTAGCGGGGCCTACAATGAGCAGTTCTTC. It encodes CASSASGAYNEQFF.

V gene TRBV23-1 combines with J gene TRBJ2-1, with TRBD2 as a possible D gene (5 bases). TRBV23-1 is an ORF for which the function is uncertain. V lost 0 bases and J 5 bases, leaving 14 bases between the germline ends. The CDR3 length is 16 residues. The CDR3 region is CASSQSRGCPDNEQFF. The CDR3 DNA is TGCGCCAGCAGTCAATCCCGAGGGTGTCCAGACAATGAGCAGTTCTTC.

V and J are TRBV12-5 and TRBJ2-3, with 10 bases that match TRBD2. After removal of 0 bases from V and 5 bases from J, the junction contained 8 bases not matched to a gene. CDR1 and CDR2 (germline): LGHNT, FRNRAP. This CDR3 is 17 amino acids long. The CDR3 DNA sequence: TGTGCTAGTGGTTTGGTAGCGGCTAGCGGGAGTAAAGATACGCAGTATTTT. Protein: CASGLVAASGSKDTQYF.

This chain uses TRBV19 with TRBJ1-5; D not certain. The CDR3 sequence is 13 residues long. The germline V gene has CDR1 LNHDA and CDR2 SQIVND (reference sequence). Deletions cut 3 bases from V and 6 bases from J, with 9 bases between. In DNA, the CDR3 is TGTGCCAGTAGTATTTACAGCTCTCAGCCCCAGCATTTT. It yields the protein CASSIYSSQPQHF.

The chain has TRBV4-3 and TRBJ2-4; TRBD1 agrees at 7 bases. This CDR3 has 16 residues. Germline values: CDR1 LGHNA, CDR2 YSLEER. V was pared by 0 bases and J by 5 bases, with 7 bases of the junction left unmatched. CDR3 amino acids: CASSQDPGTVENIQYF. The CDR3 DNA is TGCGCCAGCAGCCAAGATCCGGGGACAGTTGAAAACATTCAGTACTTC.

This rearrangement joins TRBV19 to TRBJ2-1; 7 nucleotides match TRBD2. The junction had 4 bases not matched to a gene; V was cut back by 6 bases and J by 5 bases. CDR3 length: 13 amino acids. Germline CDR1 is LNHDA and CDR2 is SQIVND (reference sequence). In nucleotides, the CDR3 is TGTGCCAGTAGCACTGGGACTAACAATGAGCAGTTCTTC. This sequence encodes CASSTGTNNEQFF.

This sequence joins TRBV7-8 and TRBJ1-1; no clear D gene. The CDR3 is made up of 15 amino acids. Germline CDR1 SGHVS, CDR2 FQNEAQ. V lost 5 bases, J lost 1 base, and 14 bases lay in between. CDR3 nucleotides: TGTGCCAGCAGCACAACCCGAAATAAGAACACTGAAGCTTTCTTT. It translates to CASSTTRNKNTEAFF.

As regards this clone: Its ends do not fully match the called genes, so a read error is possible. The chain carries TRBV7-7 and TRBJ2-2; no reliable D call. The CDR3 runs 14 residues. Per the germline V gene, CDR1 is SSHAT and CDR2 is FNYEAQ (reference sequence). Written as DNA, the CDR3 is TGTGCTAGCAGCTTCTCCCTCACTACCGGGGAGCTGTTTTTT. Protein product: CASSFSLTTGELFF. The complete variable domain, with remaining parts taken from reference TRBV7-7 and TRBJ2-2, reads GAGVSQSPRYKVTKRGQDVTLRCDPISSHATLYWYQQALGQGPEFLTYFNYEAQPDKSGLPSDRFSAERPEGSISTLTIQRTEQRDSAMYRCASSFSLTTGELFFGEGSRLTVL.

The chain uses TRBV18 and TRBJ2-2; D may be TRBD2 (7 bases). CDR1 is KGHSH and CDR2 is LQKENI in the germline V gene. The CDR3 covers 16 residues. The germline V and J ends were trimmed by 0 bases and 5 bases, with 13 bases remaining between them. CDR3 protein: CASSPPTGRGTGELFF. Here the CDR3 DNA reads TGTGCCAGCTCACCACCCACAGGGCGGGGGACCGGGGAGCTGTTTTTT. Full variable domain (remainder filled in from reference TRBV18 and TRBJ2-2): NAGVMQNPRHLVRRRGQEARLRCSPMKGHSHVYWYRQLPEEGLKFMVYLQKENIIDESGMPKERFSAEFPKEGPSILRIQQVVRGDSAAYFCASSPPTGRGTGELFFGEGSRLTVL.

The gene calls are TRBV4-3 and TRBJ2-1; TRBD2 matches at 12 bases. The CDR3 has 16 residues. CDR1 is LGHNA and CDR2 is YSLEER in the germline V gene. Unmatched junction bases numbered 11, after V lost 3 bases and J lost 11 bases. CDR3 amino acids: CASSHPMTSGGTKQFF. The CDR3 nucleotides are TGCGCCAGCAGCCACCCTATGACTAGCGGGGGTACTAAGCAGTTCTTC.

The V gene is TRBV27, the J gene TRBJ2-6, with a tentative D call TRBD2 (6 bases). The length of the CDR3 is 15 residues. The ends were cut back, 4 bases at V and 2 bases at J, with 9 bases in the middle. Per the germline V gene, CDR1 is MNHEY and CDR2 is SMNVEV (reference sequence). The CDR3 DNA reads TGTGCCAGCAGTTCGTGGAGGGCTGGGGCCAACGTCCTGACTTTC. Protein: CASSSWRAGANVLTF.

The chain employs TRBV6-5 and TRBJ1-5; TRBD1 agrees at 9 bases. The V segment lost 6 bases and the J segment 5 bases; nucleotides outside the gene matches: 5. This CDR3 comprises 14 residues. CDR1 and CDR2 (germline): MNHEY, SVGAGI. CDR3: CASSLQGADQPQHF. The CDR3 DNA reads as TGTGCCAGCAGCCTACAGGGGGCTGATCAGCCCCAGCATTTT.

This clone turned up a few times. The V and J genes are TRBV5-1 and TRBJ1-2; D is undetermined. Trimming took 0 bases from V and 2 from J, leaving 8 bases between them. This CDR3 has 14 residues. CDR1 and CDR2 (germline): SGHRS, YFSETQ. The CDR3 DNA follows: TGCGCCAGCAGCTTGGGTGCGGTCAACTATGGCTACACCTTC. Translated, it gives CASSLGAVNYGYTF.

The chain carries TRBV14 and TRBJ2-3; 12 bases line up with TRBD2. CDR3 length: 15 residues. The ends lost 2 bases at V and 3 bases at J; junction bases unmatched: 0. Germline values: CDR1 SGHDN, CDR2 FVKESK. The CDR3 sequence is CASSQLAGGTDTQYF. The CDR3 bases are TGTGCCAGCAGCCAACTAGCGGGAGGGACAGATACGCAGTATTTT.

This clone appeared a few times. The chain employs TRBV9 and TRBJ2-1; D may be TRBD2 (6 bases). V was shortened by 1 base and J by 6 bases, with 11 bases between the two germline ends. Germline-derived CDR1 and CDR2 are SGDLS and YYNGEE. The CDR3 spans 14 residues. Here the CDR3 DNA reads TGTGCCAGCAGCGTATCCGGGGGAGGCAATGAGCAGTTCTTC. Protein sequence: CASSVSGGGNEQFF.

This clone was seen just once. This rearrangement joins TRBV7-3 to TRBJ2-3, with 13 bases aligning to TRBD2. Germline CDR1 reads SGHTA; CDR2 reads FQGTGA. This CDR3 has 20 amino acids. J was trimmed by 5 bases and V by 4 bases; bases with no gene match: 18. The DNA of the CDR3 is TGTGCCAGCAGCTCTTTACTAGCGGGAGGGCCGTTACCGTCGCTAGATACGCAGTATTTT. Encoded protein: CASSSLLAGGPLPSLDTQYF. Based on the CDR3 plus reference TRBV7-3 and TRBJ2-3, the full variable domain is GAGVSQTPSNKVTEKGKYVELRCDPISGHTALYWYRQSLGQGPEFLIYFQGTGAADDSGLPNDRFFAVRPEGSVSTLKIQRTERGDSAVYLCASSSLLAGGPLPSLDTQYFGPGTRLTVL.

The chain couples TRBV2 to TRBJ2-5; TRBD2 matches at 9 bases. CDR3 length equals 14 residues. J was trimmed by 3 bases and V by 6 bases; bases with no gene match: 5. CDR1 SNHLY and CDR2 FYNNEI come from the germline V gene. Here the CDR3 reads CASRPGLAKETQYF. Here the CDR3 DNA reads TGTGCCAGCAGGCCGGGACTAGCAAAAGAGACCCAGTACTTC.

Here the CDR3 reads CASRADGATQYF. The CDR3 DNA reads TGTGCCAGCAGGGCAGACGGAGCCACGCAGTATTTT. V is TRBV25-1 and J is TRBJ2-3; D is unclear. Germline V gene lookup returns CDR1 MGHDK and CDR2 SYGVNS. Trimming left V 6 bases short and J 9 bases short, with 13 bases between. The CDR3 is 12 amino acids.

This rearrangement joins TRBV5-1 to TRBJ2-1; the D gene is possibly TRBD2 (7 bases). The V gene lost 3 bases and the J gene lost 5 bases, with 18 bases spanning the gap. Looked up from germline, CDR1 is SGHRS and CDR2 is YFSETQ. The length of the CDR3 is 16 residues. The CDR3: CASSSPGRGAHNEQFF. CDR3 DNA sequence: TGCGCCAGCAGCTCACCGGGACGGGGGGCACACAATGAGCAGTTCTTC.

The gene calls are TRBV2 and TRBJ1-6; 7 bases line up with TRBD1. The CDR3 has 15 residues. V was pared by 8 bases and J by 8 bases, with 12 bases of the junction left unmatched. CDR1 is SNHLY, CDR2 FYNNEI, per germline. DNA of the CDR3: TGTGCCAGCTTACTCGGACAGGCTGGGGATTCACCCCTCCACTTT. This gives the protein CASLLGQAGDSPLHF.

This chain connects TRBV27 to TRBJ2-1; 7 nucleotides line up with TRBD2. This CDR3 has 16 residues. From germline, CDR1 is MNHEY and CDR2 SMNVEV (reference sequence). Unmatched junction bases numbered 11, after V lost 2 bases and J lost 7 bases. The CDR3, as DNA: TGTGCCAGCAGTTTAAGACTAGCTATTGGCTTGAATGAGCAGTTCTTC. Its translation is CASSLRLAIGLNEQFF.

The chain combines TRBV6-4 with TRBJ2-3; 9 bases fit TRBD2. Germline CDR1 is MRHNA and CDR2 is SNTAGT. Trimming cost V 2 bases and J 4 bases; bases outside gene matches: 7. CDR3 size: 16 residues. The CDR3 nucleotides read TGTGCCAGCAGTGACAGGGGCGGGAGGGCCCCAGATACGCAGTATTTT. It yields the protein CASSDRGGRAPDTQYF.

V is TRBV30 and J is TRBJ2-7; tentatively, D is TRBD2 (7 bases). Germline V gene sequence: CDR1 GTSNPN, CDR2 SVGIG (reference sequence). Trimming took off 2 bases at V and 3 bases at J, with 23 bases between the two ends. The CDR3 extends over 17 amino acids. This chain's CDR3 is CAWSPRGGGAWNYEQYF. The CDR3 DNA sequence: TGTGCCTGGAGTCCCCGAGGAGGGGGGGCCTGGAACTACGAGCAGTACTTC.

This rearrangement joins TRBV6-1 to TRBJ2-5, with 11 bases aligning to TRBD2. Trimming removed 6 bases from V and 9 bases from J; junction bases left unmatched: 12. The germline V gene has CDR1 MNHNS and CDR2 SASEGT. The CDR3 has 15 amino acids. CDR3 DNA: TGTGCCAGCAGACCCCTGGGGACTAGCGGAGTGGCCCAGTACTTC. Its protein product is CASRPLGTSGVAQYF.

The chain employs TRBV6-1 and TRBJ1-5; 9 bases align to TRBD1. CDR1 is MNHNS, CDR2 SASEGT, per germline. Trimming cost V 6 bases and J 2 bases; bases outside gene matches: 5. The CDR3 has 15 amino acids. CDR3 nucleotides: TGTGCCAGCAGCGGACAGGGGTGGGGCAATCAGCCCCAGCATTTT. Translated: CASSGQGWGNQPQHF.